The subject of this entry is one T cell receptor beta chain. The table came from immunoSEQ multiplex PCR; TCRdb's copy has only in-frame clones and leaves some out. The sample lists 97,000 or so clones, roughly 84% occurring once. The data belong to a study of T cell responses to AZD1222 COVID-19 vaccine. This CDR3 has 13 residues. The germline gives CDR1 MNHEY, CDR2 SVGEGT. Trimming shortened V by 6 bases and J by 3 bases, and 9 bases separated the two germline ends. The chain employs TRBV6-2 or TRBV6-3 and TRBJ2-1, with D possibly TRBD2 on 5 matching bases. The sample consisted of peripheral blood, taken on day 0 of AZD1222 vaccination. The receptor comes from an adult in good health. The CDR3 coding sequence is TGTGCCAGCAGCACCGGGGTCTACAATGAGCAGTTCTTC. The encoded protein is CASSTGVYNEQFF.